This paragraph covers one T cell receptor beta chain sequence. Its antigen remains undetermined. One base away there is no much larger clone; base qualities are not given. The sample originates from a study of Ad26.COV2.S vaccination and SARS-CoV-2 variants (dated by TCRdb to the early 2020s). Study-wide context: Vaccine-arm donors were drawn from COV1001, a multicentre, randomized, double-blind, placebo-controlled phase I-IIa trial of Ad26.COV2.S in healthy adults. Trial participants were randomized into five groups of five, in which low-dose or high-dose Ad26.COV2.S was given once or twice, or placebo was given on both occasions. TCRbeta repertoire sequencing was used to assess the specificity and breadth of SARS-CoV-2-reactive T cell receptors after Ad26.COV2.S vaccination. The TCR-sequenced set comprised approximately 30 samples: approximately 19 Ad26.COV2.S vaccine recipients, 5 placebo recipients and 8 SARS-CoV-2 convalescent individuals. Investigators did not know the trial group allocation while performing experiments and assessing outcomes. Ad26.COV2.S was administered intramuscularly at 5 x 10^10 or 1 x 10^11 viral particles, either as a single shot or as two shots given 56 days apart. General conclusions and limits of the study: It was noted by the authors that total T cell responses may have been underestimated by the TCR breadth and depth analyses. The study lacked the statistical power to compare responses across vaccine doses or regimens. Spike-specific TCR breadth was higher in Ad26.COV2.S recipients than in placebo recipients (P = 0.0014). After vaccination, spike-specific CD8+ and CD4+ T cell responses were reported to show substantial breadth. Vaccine and placebo recipients had comparable non-spike TCR breadth, which fits with the vaccine containing only spike.

TCRbeta CDR3 regions were sequenced with the immunoSEQ Assay. After extraction, genomic DNA underwent amplification by bias-controlled multiplex PCR, followed by high-throughput sequencing. Per the authors' processing: Collapsing and filtering of sequences were performed to quantify the absolute abundance of each unique TCRbeta CDR3 region. T cell fraction was estimated by normalization of TCRbeta template counts to usable DNA, with usable DNA being measured through amplification of reference genes present in all nucleated cells. Repertoire TCRs were annotated as SARS-CoV-2-specific by exact matching of V gene, CDR3 amino acid sequence and J gene to a known reactive TCR set. The reference SARS-CoV-2 TCR set was derived from MIRA and filtered for enrichment in COVID-19-positive ImmuneCODE repertoires, a step that removed public or cross-reactive TCRs. Based on the MIRA antigens, annotated TCRs were further analysed at the level of specific ORF or position within ORF. Depth was the summed frequency of annotated unique rearrangements, while breadth was defined as annotated unique rearrangements over total unique productive rearrangements. Two-sided Wilcoxon rank-sum tests were applied when comparing TCR breadth between groups. Sourced from immuneACCESS, this table was stored by TCRdb with only in-frame sequences that have V and J called. A share of the clones is absent; for the studies checked, an unresolved V gene accounts for under half, and the remainder has no known explanation. The DNA gave D and trimming, while V, J and clone size come from that table. For this sample there are about 320,000 clones; over 80% appear just once. The top ten constitute about 2.1% of the sample.

Relative to germline, V is 5 bases shorter and J is 0 bases shorter, with 35 bases between their ends. The CDR3, cysteine through phenylalanine, is 22 amino acids long. Only the CDR3 DNA stays, 66 bases, in frame from base 1. The germline V gene provides CDR1 MDHEN and CDR2 SYDVKM. Taken with the paper, the label for treatment or condition translates to: around 19 received Ad26.COV2.S at low or high dose, single or two shots; about 5 received placebo; per-sample allocation not given. For vaccine and placebo recipients, repertoires were sequenced using samples collected on day 63 after the first injection. In Cohort 1b, around 25 adults aged 18-55 years were enrolled at a single site in Boston, USA, between 29 July and 7 August 2020. Ad26.COV2.S consisted of a replication-incompetent adenovirus type 26 vector by which a prefusion-stabilized SARS-CoV-2 spike protein from the original Wuhan strain was expressed.

The chain is assembled from TRBV28 and TRBJ2-7; the D region possibly corresponds to TRBD1 (6 bases align). The sequence was obtained from a person aged 18-60 years who received the Ad26.COV2.S COVID-19 vaccine or a placebo. Here the sequenced sample was peripheral blood, taken in a trial of Ad26.COV2.S vaccine versus placebo. In nucleotides, the sequence is TGTGCCAGCAGTCCAAACGGGACAAGGGCTAAGAGTCGCTTGTTCTTCTCCTACGAGCAGTACTTC. This is translated as CASSPNGTRAKSRLFFSYEQYF. Outside the CDR3, residues come from the reference TRBV28 and TRBJ2-7 proteins, so the full variable domain is: DVKVTQSSRYLVKRTGEKVFLECVQDMDHENMFWYRQDPGLGLRLIYFSYDVKMKEKGDIPEGYSVSREKKERFSLILESASTNQTSMYLCASSPNGTRAKSRLFFSYEQYFGPGTRLTVT.